Sequencing of this TCR beta chain was carried out in a study of blood T cell repertoires in COVID-19. This CDR3 has 16 amino acids. With 4 bases removed from V and 5 bases from J, the gap between germline ends came to 20 bases. Germline V gives CDR1 MNHNS, CDR2 SASEGT. Libraries were prepared by immunoSEQ multiplex PCR; TCRdb keeps only in-frame clonotypes and omits some of them. This table has some 180,000 clones, approximately 88% appearing once. Material for sequencing was peripheral blood. This sequence originates from a woman in her thirties or forties with COVID-19, enrolled during active disease. The V gene is TRBV6-1, the J gene TRBJ2-5; D perhaps matches TRBD1 (7 bases). The CDR3 loop reads CASSVGSRAGGETQYF. The CDR3, as DNA: TGTGCCAGCAGTGTCGGTTCGAGGGCAGGGGGGGAGACCCAGTACTTC.